The 13 T cell receptor beta chains reported below all come from one sample, sequenced in a study of beta chain features in type 1 diabetes. Reverse transcription of all isolated RNA meant that expressed TCRB transcripts were sequenced. The data were produced by immunoSEQ multiplex PCR, yet TCRdb's version contains in-frame clones alone and is incomplete. The sample has 810,000 or so clones, around a sixth seen once. What was sequenced was naive CD4+ T cells from blood. The receptors here all came from a woman between 18 and 29 years old in good health.

This clone was seen a few times. V and J are TRBV5-1 and TRBJ2-5; TRBD2 matches 11 bases. This CDR3 is built from 15 residues. V dropped 4 bases and J dropped 7; count of bases not matched to a gene: 9. Per the germline V gene, CDR1 is SGHRS and CDR2 is YFSETQ. The CDR3 reads CASSLPGLAGGTQYF. The CDR3 region has the DNA TGCGCCAGCAGCCTACCCGGACTAGCGGGCGGGACCCAGTACTTC.

This chain links TRBV5-1 with TRBJ2-7; no reliable D call. This CDR3 is 14 amino acids long. CDR1 is SGHRS, CDR2 YFSETQ, per germline. V was pared by 0 bases and J by 9 bases, with 16 bases between. The CDR3 loop is CASSLEFRSPLQYF. The CDR3 DNA follows: TGCGCCAGCAGCTTGGAGTTTCGCAGCCCCTTGCAGTACTTC.

This chain joins TRBV4-2 and TRBJ1-1, with D unclear. The CDR3 covers 15 residues. Between the trimmed V and J ends, which lost 1 base and 0 bases, there was a span of 9 bases. The germline V gene encodes CDR1 LGHNA and CDR2 YNFKEQ. CDR3 nucleotide sequence: TGTGCCAGCAGCCAAGGATTTGCTGTGAACACTGAAGCTTTCTTT. The encoded protein is CASSQGFAVNTEAFF.

This clone has just a few counts. This chain connects TRBV9 to TRBJ2-2; tentatively, D is TRBD1 or TRBD2 (5 bases each). The CDR3 is made up of 16 amino acids. The germline V gene encodes CDR1 SGDLS and CDR2 YYNGEE. V was pared by 4 bases and J by 0 bases, with 13 bases between. CDR3 residues: CASSYRDHSNTGELFF. The CDR3 DNA follows: TGTGCCAGCAGCTACCGGGACCATTCGAACACCGGGGAGCTGTTTTTT.

This chain links TRBV4-3 with TRBJ1-3, with TRBD1 as a possible D gene (6 bases). The germline V and J ends were trimmed by 0 bases and 4 bases, with 13 bases remaining between them. Germline CDR1 reads LGHNA; CDR2 reads YSLEER. The CDR3 is 16 residues long. CDR3 DNA sequence: TGCGCCAGCAGCCAAGATGCCGGACAGAGGGGAAACACCATATATTTT. Translating gives CASSQDAGQRGNTIYF.

This clone was counted a few times. J is TRBJ1-5 and V is TRBV7-8; the D is unclear. Between the trimmed V and J ends, which lost 1 base and 0 bases, there was a span of 1 base. The CDR3 runs 13 residues. CDR1 and CDR2 (germline): SGHVS, FQNEAQ. For the CDR3, the DNA is TGTGCCAGCAGCTTAGATAGCAATCAGCCCCAGCATTTT. Protein: CASSLDSNQPQHF.

This clone came up a few times. The V call is TRBV5-6, the J call TRBJ2-7; 13 bases align to TRBD2. With V trimmed by 0 bases and J by 9 bases, 6 bases remained unmatched. The length of the CDR3 is 15 residues. Germline loops: CDR1 SGHDT, CDR2 YYEEEE. CDR3 nucleotides: TGTGCCAGCAGCTTGGGGACTAGCGGGAGTAAGGTGCAGTACTTC. This codes for CASSLGTSGSKVQYF.

In regard to this clone: The same CDR3 also results from other DNA sequences found in this sample. This chain's CDR3 is CSAGPGQGYEQYF. For the CDR3, the DNA is TGCAGCGCCGGACCGGGACAGGGTTACGAGCAGTACTTC. The V gene is TRBV29-1, the J gene TRBJ2-7, with 9 bases lining up with TRBD1. CDR3 length equals 13 residues. V lost 7 bases, J lost 4 bases, and 8 bases stayed unmatched. The V gene's germline CDR1 is SQVTM and CDR2 ANQGSEA.

This clone was counted a few times. This chain joins TRBV28 and TRBJ2-7, with D tentatively TRBD2 (6 bases). V lost 8 bases and J 0 bases, leaving 17 bases between the germline ends. The CDR3 sequence is 15 residues long. The germline gives CDR1 MDHEN, CDR2 SYDVKM. CDR3 bases: TGTGCCAGCCATACGGGGAGGCGTAGCTCCTACGAGCAGTACTTC. Translated: CASHTGRRSSYEQYF. Using reference TRBV28 and TRBJ2-7 for the parts outside the CDR3, the full variable domain is DVKVTQSSRYLVKRTGEKVFLECVQDMDHENMFWYRQDPGLGLRLIYFSYDVKMKEKGDIPEGYSVSREKKERFSLILESASTNQTSMYLCASHTGRRSSYEQYFGPGTRLTVT.

This clone was found a few times. The chain combines TRBV11-2 with TRBJ2-7; 7 nucleotides line up with TRBD1. Germline assignment: CDR1 SGHAT and CDR2 FQNNGV. The J segment lost 0 bases and the V segment lost 4 bases, leaving 3 bases of the junction unmatched. CDR3 length: 14 amino acids. The CDR3 bases are TGTGCCAGCAGCTCAGACAGGGACTCCTACGAGCAGTACTTC. Translated: CASSSDRDSYEQYF.

The chain is built from TRBV11-1 and TRBJ2-2, with 11 bases lining up with TRBD2. Germline trimming cut 5 bases from V and 5 bases from J; bases unmatched to any gene: 10. The CDR3 covers 17 residues. Germline V gene data show CDR1 as SGHAT and CDR2 as FQDESV (reference sequence). CDR3 in amino acids: CASSRPILAGETGELFF. CDR3 DNA: TGTGCCAGCAGCCGACCTATACTAGCGGGAGAAACCGGGGAGCTGTTTTTT.

The genes are TRBV4-3 and TRBJ2-1, with D possibly matching TRBD2 (6 bases). Trimming removed 5 bases at V and 4 bases at J, with 15 bases between. CDR1 and CDR2 (germline): LGHNA, YSLEER. The CDR3 length is 15 residues. Here the CDR3 reads CASSSFSGGYNEQFF. CDR3 coding DNA: TGCGCCAGCAGCTCCTTTTCCGGGGGTTACAATGAGCAGTTCTTC.

V is TRBV28 and J is TRBJ2-1; no firm D call. Germline lookup yields CDR1 MDHEN and CDR2 SYDVKM. This CDR3 region has 11 residues. The V and J ends lost 1 base and 9 bases respectively, with 4 bases between them. CDR3 protein: CASSLLGEQFF. CDR3 coding DNA: TGTGCCAGCAGTTTATTAGGTGAGCAGTTCTTC.